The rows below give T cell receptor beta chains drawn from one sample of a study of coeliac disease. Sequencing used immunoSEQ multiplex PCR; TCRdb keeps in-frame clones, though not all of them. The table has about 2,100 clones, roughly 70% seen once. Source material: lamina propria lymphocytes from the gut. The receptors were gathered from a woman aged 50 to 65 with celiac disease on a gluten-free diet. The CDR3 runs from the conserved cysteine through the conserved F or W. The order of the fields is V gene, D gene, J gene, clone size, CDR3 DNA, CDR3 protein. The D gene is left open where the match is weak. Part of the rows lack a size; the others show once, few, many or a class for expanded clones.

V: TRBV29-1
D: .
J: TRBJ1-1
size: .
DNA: TGCAGCGTGCGGGGAGGGGCGGACACTGAAGCTTTCTTT
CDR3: CSVRGGADTEAFF

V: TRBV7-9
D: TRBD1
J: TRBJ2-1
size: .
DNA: TGTGCCAGCAGCGCGGGTCCGGGACAGGGGGCGAATGAGCAGTTCTTC
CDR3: CASSAGPGQGANEQFF

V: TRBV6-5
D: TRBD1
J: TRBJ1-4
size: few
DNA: TGTGCCAGCAGCAGGACAGGGTCTAATGAAAAACTGTTTTTT
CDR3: CASSRTGSNEKLFF

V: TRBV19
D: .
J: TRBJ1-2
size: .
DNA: TGTGCCAGTAGTATAGTACCGGGTCGGGGCTACACCTTC
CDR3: CASSIVPGRGYTF

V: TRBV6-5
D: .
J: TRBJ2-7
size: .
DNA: TGTGCCAGCAGCAGACTTAATTCCTACGAGCAGTACTTC
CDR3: CASSRLNSYEQYF

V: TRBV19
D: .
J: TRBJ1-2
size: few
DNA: TGTGCCAGTAGTTTACATCGGCGGGGGGATGGCTACACCTTC
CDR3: CASSLHRRGDGYTF

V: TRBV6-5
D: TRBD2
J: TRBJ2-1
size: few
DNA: TGTGCCAGCAGGGCGGGGGACTACTCCTACAATGAGCAGTTCTTC
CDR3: CASRAGDYSYNEQFF

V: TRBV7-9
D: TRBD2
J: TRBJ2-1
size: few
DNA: TGTGCCAGCAGCTCTAATTTAGCGGGGGAGAGCTACAATGAGCAGTTCTTC
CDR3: CASSSNLAGESYNEQFF

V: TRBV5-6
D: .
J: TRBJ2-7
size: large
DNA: TGTGCCAGCAGCTTGGACAGTCTGACCTCCGAGCAGTACTTC
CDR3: CASSLDSLTSEQYF

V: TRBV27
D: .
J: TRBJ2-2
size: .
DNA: TGTGCCAGCAGCCCCCAGATGGTCGGGGAGCTGTTTTTT
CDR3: CASSPQMVGELFF